One and the same sample provided the 3 T cell receptor beta chains below, sequenced in a study of blood T cell repertoires in COVID-19. Measured with immunoSEQ multiplex PCR; TCRdb has only the in-frame clones, and not every one. The data contain 380,000 or so clones, about 88% of them singletons. Sequenced input: peripheral blood. All receptors come from a woman in her sixties with COVID-19, enrolled during active disease.

The chain is built from TRBV14 and TRBJ2-7; no clear D. The germline V gene has CDR1 SGHDN and CDR2 FVKESK. The CDR3 extends over 14 amino acids. The V gene lost 4 bases and the J gene lost 2 bases, with 12 bases spanning the gap. The CDR3 nucleotides read TGTGCCAGCAGCCCCCGGAGTGGCCCCTACGAGCAGTACTTC. Amino acid sequence: CASSPRSGPYEQYF.

The chain links TRBV6-4 to TRBJ2-2; no firm D call. There are 13 residues in the CDR3. The V gene lost 2 bases and the J gene lost 1 base, with 2 bases spanning the gap. The germline CDR1 and CDR2 sequences are MRHNA and SNTAGT. The CDR3 coding sequence is TGTGCCAGCAGTGACCTGAACACCGGGGAGCTGTTTTTT. Amino acids: CASSDLNTGELFF.

V gene TRBV5-4 combines with J gene TRBJ1-2; D is unresolved. Germline V lookup: CDR1 SGHNT, CDR2 YYREEE (reference sequence). Trimming cost V 2 bases and J 8 bases, with 13 bases left between them. The CDR3 has 13 amino acids. CDR3 in DNA: TGTGCCAGCAGCTTCGGAACATCCGGGGGCTACACCTTC. Protein sequence: CASSFGTSGGYTF.